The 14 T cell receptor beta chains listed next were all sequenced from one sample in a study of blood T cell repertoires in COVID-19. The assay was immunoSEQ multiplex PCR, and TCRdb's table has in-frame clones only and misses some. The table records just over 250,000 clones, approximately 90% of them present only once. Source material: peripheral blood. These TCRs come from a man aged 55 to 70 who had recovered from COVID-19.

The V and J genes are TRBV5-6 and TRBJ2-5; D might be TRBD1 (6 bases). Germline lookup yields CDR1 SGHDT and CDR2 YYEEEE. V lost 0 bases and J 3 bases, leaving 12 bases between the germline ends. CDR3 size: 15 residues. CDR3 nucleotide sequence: TGTGCCAGCAGCTTGGCCAGGCAGGGGAAAGAGACCCAGTACTTC. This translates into CASSLARQGKETQYF.

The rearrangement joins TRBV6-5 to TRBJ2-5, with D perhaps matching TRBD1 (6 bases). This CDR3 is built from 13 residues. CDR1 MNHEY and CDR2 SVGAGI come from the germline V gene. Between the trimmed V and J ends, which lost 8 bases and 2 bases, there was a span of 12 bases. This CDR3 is CASGSQGQETQYF. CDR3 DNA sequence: TGTGCCAGCGGCTCACAGGGTCAAGAGACCCAGTACTTC.

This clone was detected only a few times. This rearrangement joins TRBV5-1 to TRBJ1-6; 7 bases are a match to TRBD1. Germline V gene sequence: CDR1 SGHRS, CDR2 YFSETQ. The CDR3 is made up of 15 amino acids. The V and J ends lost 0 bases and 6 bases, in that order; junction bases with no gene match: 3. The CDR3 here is CASSLGQGGNSPLHF. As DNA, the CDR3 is TGCGCCAGCAGCTTGGGGCAGGGGGGTAATTCACCCCTCCACTTT.

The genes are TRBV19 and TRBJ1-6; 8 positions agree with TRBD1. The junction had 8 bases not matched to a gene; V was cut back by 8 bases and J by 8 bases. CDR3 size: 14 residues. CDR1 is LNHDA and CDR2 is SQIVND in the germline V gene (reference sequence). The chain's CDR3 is CASSGQGSDSPLHF. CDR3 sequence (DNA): TGTGCCAGTTCAGGACAGGGTAGCGATTCACCCCTCCACTTT.

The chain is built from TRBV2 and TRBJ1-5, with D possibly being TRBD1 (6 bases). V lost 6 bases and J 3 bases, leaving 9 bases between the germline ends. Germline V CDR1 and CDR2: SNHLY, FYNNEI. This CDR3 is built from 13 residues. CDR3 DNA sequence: TGTGCCAGCAGGGCAGGGGCCAATCAGCCCCAGCATTTT. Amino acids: CASRAGANQPQHF. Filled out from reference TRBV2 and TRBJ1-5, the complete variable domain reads EPEVTQTPSHQVTQMGQEVILRCVPISNHLYFYWYRQILGQKVEFLVSFYNNEISEKSEIFDDQFSVERPDGSNFTLKIRSTKLEDSAMYFCASRAGANQPQHFGDGTRLSIL.

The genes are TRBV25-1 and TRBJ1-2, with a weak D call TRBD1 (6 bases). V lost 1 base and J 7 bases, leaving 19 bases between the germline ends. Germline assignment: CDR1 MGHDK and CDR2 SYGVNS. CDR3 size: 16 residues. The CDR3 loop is CASSELGQLWSFGYTF. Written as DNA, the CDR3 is TGTGCCAGCAGTGAATTAGGACAGTTATGGAGTTTTGGCTACACCTTC.

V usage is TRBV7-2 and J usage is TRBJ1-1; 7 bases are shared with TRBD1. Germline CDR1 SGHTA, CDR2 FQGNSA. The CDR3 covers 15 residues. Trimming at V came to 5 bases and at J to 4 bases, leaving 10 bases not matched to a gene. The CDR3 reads CASSEFLQGSTEAFF. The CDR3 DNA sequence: TGTGCCAGCAGCGAATTCTTACAGGGGAGCACTGAAGCTTTCTTT.

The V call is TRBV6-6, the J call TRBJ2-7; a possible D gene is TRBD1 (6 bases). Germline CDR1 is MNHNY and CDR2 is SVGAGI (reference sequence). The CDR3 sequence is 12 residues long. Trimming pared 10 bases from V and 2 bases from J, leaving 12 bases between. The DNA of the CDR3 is TGTGCCACCGACGAGGGGGCCTACGAGCAGTACTTC. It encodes CATDEGAYEQYF.

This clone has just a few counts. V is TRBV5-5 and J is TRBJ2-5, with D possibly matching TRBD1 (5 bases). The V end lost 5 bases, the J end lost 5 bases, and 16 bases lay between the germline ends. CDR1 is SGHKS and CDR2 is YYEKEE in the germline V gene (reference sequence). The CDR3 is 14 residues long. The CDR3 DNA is TGTGCCAGCAGTTCAAAGGGGTTTTACGAGACCCAGTACTTC. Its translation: CASSSKGFYETQYF.

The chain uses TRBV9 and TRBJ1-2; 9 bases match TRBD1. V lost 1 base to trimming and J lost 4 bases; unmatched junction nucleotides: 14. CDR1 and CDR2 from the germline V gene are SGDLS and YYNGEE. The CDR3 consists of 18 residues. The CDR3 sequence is CASSVLPRTGAQSYGYTF. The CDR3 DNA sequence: TGTGCCAGCAGCGTACTCCCGCGGACAGGGGCGCAGAGCTATGGCTACACCTTC.

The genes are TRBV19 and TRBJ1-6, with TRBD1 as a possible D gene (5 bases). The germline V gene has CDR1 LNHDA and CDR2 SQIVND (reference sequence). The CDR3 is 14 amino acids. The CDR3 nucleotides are TGTGCGGCAGCCCAGGGATTTGGTAATTCACCCCTCCACTTT. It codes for CAAAQGFGNSPLHF.

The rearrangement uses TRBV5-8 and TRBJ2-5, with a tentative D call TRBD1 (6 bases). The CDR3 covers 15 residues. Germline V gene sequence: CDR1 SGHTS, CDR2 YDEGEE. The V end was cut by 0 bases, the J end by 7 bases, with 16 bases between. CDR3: CASSLGFRGQGTQYF. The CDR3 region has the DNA TGTGCCAGCAGCTTGGGGTTCAGGGGCCAGGGGACCCAGTACTTC.

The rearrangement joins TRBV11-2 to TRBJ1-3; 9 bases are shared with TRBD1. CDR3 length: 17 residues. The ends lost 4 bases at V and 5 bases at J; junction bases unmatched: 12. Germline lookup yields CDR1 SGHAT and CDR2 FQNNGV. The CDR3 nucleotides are TGTGCCAGCAGCTGGGACCCCCGGGACAGGGTACGAAACACCATATATTTT. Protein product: CASSWDPRDRVRNTIYF.

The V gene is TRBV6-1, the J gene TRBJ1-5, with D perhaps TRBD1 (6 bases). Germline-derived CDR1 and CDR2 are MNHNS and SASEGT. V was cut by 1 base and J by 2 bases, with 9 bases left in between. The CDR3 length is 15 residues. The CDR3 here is CASSEGRGGNQPQHF. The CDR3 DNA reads TGTGCCAGCAGTGAAGGCAGGGGTGGCAATCAGCCCCAGCATTTT.